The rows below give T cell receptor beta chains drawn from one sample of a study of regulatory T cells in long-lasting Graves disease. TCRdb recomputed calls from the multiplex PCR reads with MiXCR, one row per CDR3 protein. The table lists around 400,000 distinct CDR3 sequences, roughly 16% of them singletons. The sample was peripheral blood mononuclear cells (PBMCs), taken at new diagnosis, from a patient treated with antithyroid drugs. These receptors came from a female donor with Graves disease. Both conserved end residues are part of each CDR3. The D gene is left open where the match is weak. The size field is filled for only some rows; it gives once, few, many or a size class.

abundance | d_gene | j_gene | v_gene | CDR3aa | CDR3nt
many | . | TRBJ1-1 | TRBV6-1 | CASRVRDQAFF | TGTGCCAGCAGGGTCCGGGACCAGGCTTTCTTT
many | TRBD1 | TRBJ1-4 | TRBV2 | CASRDRDEKLFF | TGTGCCAGCAGGGACAGGGACGAAAAACTGTTTTTT
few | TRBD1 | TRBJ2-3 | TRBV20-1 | CSARDETGSPDTQYF | TGCAGTGCTAGAGATGAGACAGGGTCCCCAGATACGCAGTATTTT
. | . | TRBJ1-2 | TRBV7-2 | CASIPEAPANTF | TGTGCCAGCATCCCAGAGGCGCCGGCAAACACCTTC
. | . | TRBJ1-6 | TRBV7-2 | CASSLAGGISYNSPLHF | TGTGCCAGCAGTTTAGCCGGGGGCATCTCCTATAATTCACCCCTCCACTTT
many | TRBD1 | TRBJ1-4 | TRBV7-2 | CASSPGQLTTNEKLFF | TGTGCCAGCAGCCCGGGACAGCTGACAACTAATGAAAAACTGTTTTTT
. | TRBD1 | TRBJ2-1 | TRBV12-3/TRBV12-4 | CASSLGQGYEQFF | TGTGCCAGCAGTTTAGGACAGGGCTACGAGCAGTTCTTC
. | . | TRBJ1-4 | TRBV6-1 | CASRKGRRLFF | TGTGCCAGCAGAAAGGGACGGCGGCTGTTTTTT
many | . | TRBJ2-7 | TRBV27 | CASAGQGGLYEQYF | TGTGCCAGCGCCGGGCAGGGGGGCCTCTACGAGCAGTACTTC
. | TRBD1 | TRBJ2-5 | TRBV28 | CASNRQGALTPFQETQYF | TGTGCCAGCAACCGACAGGGGGCCCTAACTCCCTTCCAAGAGACCCAGTACTTC
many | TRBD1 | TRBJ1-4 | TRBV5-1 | CASSLGQGGDEKLFF | TGCGCCAGCAGCTTGGGACAGGGAGGCGACGAAAAACTGTTTTTT
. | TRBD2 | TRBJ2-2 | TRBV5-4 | CASSLGGFAELFF | TGTGCCAGCAGCCTGGGAGGGTTCGCTGAGCTGTTTTTT
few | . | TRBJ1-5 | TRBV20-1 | CSASRRSNQPQHF | TGCAGTGCTAGTCGGCGGAGCAATCAGCCCCAGCATTTT
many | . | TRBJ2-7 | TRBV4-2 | CASSQVGGPQIAYEQYF | TGTGCCAGCAGCCAAGTGGGAGGACCACAAATCGCCTACGAGCAGTACTTC
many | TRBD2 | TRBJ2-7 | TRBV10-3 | CATSGLAESSYEQYF | TGTGCCACTTCGGGACTAGCGGAGAGCTCCTACGAGCAGTACTTC